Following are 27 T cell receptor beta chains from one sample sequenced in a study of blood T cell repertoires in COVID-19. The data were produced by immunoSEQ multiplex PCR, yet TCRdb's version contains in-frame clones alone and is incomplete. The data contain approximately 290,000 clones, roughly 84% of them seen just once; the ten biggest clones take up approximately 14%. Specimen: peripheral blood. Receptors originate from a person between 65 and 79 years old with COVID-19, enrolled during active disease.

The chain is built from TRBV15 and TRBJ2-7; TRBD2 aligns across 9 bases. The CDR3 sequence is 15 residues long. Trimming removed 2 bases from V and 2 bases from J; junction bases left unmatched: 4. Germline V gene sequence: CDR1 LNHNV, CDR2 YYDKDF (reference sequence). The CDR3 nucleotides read TGTGCCACCAGCAGATTAGCGGGAGAGGCCTACGAGCAGTACTTC. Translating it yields CATSRLAGEAYEQYF.

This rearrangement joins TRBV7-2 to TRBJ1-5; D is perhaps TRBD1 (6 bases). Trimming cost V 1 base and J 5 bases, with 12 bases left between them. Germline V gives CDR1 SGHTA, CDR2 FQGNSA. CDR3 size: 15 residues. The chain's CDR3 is CASSLGTVGDQPQHF. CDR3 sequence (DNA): TGTGCCAGCAGCTTAGGGACAGTTGGGGATCAGCCCCAGCATTTT.

CDR3 residues: CASSLVTGGMDTQYF. DNA of the CDR3: TGTGCCAGCAGCTTAGTGACAGGGGGGATGGATACGCAGTATTTT. The chain combines TRBV7-8 with TRBJ2-3, with TRBD1 identical over 9 bases. With 1 base clipped from V and 6 bases from J, the junction kept 5 bases outside the gene matches. CDR1 is SGHVS and CDR2 is FQNEAQ in the germline V gene. This CDR3 has 15 amino acids.

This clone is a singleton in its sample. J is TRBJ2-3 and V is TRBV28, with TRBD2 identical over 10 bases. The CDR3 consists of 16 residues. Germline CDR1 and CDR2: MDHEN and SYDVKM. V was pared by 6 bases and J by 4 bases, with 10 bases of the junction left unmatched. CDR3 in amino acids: CASSPRTSGRADTQYF. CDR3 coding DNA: TGTGCCAGCAGCCCGAGGACTAGCGGTAGGGCAGATACGCAGTATTTT.

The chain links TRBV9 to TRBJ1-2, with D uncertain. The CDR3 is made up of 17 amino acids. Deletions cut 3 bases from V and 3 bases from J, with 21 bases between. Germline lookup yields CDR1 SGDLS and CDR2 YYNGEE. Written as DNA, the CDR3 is TGTGCCAGCAGCGCAAGGCCGGGGAGTCGGTTGGACTATGGCTACACCTTC. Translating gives CASSARPGSRLDYGYTF.

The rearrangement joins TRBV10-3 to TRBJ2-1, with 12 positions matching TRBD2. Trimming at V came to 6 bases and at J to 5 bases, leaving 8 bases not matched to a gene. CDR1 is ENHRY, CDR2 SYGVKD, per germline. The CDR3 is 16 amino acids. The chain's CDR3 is CAISSRTSGTHNEQFF. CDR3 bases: TGTGCCATCAGCTCTAGGACTAGCGGGACCCACAATGAGCAGTTCTTC.

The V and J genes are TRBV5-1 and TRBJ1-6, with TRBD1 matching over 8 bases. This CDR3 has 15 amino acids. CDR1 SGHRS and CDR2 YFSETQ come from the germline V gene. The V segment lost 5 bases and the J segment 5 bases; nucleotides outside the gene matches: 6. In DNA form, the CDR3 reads TGCGCCAGCAGAAGACAGGGGAACGATAATTCACCCCTCCACTTT. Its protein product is CASRRQGNDNSPLHF.

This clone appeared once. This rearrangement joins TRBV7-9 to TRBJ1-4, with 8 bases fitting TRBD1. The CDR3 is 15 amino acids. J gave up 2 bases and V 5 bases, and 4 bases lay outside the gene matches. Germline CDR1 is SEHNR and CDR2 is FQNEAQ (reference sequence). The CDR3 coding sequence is TGTGCCAGCAGCAAGCGACAGGGGACTAATGAAAAACTGTTTTTT. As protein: CASSKRQGTNEKLFF.

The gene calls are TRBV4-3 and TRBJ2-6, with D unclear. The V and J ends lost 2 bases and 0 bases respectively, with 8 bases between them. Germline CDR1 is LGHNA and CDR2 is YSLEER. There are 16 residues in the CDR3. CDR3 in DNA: TGCGCCAGCAGCCAAATCCGGTTCTCTGGGGCCAACGTCCTGACTTTC. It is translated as CASSQIRFSGANVLTF.

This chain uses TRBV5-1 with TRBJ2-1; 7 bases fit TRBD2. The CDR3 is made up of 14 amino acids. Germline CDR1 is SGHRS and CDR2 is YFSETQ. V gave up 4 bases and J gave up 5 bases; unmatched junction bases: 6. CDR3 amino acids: CASSPGLINNEQFF. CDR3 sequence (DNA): TGCGCCAGCAGCCCGGGACTAATCAACAATGAGCAGTTCTTC. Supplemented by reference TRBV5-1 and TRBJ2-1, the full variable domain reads KAGVTQTPRYLIKTRGQQVTLSCSPISGHRSVSWYQQTPGQGLQFLFEYFSETQRNKGNFPGRFSGRQFSNSRSEMNVSTLELGDSALYLCASSPGLINNEQFFGPGTRLTVL.

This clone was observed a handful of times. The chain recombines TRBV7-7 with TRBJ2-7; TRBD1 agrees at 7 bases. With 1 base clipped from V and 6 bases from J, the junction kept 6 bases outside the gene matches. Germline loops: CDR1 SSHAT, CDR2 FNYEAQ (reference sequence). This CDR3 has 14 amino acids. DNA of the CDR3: TGTGCCAGCAGCTTAGAAGAGGGGGCTCCCGAGCAGTACTTC. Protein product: CASSLEEGAPEQYF.

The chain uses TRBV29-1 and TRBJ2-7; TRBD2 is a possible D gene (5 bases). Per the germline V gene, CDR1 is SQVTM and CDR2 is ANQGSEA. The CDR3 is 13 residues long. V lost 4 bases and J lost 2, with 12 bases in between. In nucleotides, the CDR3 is TGCAGCGTTGTTCAATCCGGGACCTACGAGCAGTACTTC. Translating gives CSVVQSGTYEQYF.

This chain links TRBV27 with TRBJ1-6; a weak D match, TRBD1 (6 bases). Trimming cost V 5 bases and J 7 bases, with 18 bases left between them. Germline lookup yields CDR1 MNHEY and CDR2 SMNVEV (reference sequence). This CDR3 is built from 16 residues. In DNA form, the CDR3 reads TGTGCCAGCAGTCAAAACCACAGGGTATCAAATTCACCCCTCCACTTT. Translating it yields CASSQNHRVSNSPLHF.

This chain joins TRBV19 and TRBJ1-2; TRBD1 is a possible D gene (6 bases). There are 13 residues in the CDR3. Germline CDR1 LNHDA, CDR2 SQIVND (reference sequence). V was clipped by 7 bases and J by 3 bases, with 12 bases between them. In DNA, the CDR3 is TGTGCCAGTAACAAACAGGGAGACTATGGCTACACCTTC. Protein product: CASNKQGDYGYTF.

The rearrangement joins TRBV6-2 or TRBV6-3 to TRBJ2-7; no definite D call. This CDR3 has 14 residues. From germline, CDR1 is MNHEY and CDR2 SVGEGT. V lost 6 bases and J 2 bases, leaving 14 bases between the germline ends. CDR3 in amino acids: CASSPWSSTYEQYF. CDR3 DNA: TGTGCCAGCAGCCCCTGGTCCTCTACCTACGAGCAGTACTTC.

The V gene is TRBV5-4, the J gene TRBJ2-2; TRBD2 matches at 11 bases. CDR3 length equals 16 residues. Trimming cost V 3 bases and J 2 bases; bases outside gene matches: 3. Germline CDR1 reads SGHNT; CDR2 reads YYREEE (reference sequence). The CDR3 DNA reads TGTGCCAGCAGCTCTAGCGGGAGGATAAACACCGGGGAGCTGTTTTTT. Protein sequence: CASSSSGRINTGELFF. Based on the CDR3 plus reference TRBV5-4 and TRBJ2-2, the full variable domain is ETGVTQSPTHLIKTRGQQVTLRCSSQSGHNTVSWYQQALGQGPQFIFQYYREEENGRGNFPPRFSGLQFPNYSSELNVNALELDDSALYLCASSSSGRINTGELFFGEGSRLTVL.

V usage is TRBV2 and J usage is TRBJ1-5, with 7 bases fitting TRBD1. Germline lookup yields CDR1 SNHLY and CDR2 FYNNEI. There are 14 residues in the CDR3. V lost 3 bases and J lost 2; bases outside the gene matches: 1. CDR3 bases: TGTGCCAGCAGTGAGGGGACAGGCAATCAGCCCCAGCATTTT. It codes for CASSEGTGNQPQHF.

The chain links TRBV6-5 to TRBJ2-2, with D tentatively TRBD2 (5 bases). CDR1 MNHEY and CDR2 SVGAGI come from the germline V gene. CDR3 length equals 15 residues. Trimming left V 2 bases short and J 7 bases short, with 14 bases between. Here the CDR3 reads CASSYKPESGGELFF. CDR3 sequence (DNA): TGTGCCAGCAGTTACAAACCCGAGAGCGGCGGGGAGCTGTTTTTT.

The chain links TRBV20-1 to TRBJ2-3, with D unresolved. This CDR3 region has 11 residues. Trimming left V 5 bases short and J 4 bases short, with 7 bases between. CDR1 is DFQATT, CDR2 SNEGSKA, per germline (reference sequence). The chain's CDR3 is CSAEHSDTQYF. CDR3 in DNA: TGCAGTGCTGAGCATTCAGATACGCAGTATTTT.

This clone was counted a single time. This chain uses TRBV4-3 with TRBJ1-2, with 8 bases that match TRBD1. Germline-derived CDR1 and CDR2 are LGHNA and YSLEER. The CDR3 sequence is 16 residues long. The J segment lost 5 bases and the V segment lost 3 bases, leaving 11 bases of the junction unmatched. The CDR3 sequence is CASSQGVGQGSYGYTF. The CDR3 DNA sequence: TGCGCCAGCAGCCAGGGGGTCGGACAGGGTTCGTATGGCTACACCTTC.

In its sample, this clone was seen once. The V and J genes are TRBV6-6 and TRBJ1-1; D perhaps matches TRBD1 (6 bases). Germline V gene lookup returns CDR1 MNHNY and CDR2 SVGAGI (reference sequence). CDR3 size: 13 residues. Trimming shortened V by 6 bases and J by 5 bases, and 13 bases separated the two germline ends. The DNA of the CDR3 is TGTGCCAGCAGGACGGGACAAGTAACTGAAGCTTTCTTT. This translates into CASRTGQVTEAFF.

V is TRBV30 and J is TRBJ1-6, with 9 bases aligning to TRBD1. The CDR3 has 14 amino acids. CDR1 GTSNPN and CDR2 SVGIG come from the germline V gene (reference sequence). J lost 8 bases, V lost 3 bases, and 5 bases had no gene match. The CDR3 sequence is CAWRGTGRHSPLHF. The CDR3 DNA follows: TGTGCCTGGAGGGGGACAGGGCGACATTCACCCCTCCACTTT.

The CDR3 DNA sequence: TGTGCCAGCAGTTTAGTACTAGCGGGAAACACAGATACGCAGTATTTT. It translates to CASSLVLAGNTDTQYF. This rearrangement joins TRBV28 to TRBJ2-3; 10 bases align to TRBD2. The CDR3 contains 16 residues. Germline loops: CDR1 MDHEN, CDR2 SYDVKM. Trimming at V came to 2 bases and at J to 2 bases, leaving 4 bases not matched to a gene. Based on the CDR3 plus reference TRBV28 and TRBJ2-3, the full variable domain is DVKVTQSSRYLVKRTGEKVFLECVQDMDHENMFWYRQDPGLGLRLIYFSYDVKMKEKGDIPEGYSVSREKKERFSLILESASTNQTSMYLCASSLVLAGNTDTQYFGPGTRLTVL.

The CDR3 region is CASTPGFMNTEAFF. CDR3 nucleotide sequence: TGTGCCAGCACCCCAGGGTTCATGAACACTGAAGCTTTCTTT. This chain joins TRBV7-2 and TRBJ1-1, with D perhaps TRBD1 (5 bases). The CDR3 is 14 residues long. Germline CDR1 and CDR2: SGHTA and FQGNSA. V shed 7 bases and J shed 0 bases, with 12 bases lying between them.

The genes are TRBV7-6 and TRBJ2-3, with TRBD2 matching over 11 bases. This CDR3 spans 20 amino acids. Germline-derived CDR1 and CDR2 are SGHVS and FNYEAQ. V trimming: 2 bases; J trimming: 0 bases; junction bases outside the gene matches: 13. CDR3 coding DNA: TGTGCCAGCAGCTTATATAGCGGGGGGGAAGGGCCAATTAGCACAGATACGCAGTATTTT. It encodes CASSLYSGGEGPISTDTQYF.

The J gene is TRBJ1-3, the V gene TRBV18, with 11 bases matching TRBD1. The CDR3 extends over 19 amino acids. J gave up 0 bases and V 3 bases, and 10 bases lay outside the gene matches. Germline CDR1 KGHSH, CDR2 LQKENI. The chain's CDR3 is CASSPSGTGGARSGNTIYF. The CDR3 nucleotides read TGTGCCAGCTCACCGTCCGGGACAGGGGGAGCCCGCTCTGGAAACACCATATATTTT.

CDR3 region: CASSLPGQGVLGEKLFF. The CDR3, as DNA: TGTGCCAGCAGTTTACCGGGACAGGGGGTCCTCGGTGAAAAACTGTTTTTT. The rearrangement links TRBV25-1 to TRBJ1-4; TRBD1 agrees at 11 bases. Losses at the gene ends were 5 bases for V and 7 bases for J; bases not matched to a gene: 12. Germline CDR1 is MGHDK and CDR2 is SYGVNS. There are 17 residues in the CDR3. The full variable domain, with the rest looked up from reference TRBV25-1 and TRBJ1-4, is EADIYQTPRYLVIGTGKKITLECSQTMGHDKMYWYQQDPGMELHLIHYSYGVNSTEKGDLSSESTVSRIRTEHFPLTLESARPSHTSQYLCASSLPGQGVLGEKLFFGSGTQLSVL.